These T cell receptor beta chains were read from a single sample in a study of T-cell reconstitution after alpha-beta-depleted transplantation in children. TCRdb fed the PCR reads into MiXCR, producing one record per CDR3 protein. The sample includes about 980,000 distinct CDR3 sequences, roughly 29% of them seen just once. Sequenced material: PBMCs, mostly from graft donor cells, taken 360 days after TCRalphabeta/CD19-depleted stem cell transplant. Receptors originate from a boy younger than two who had a stem cell transplant for SCID, so the T cells may come from the graft donor. CDR3s include the opening cysteine and the closing phenylalanine or tryptophan. Fields, in order: D gene, clone size, J gene, V gene, CDR3 protein, CDR3 DNA. A D gene is named only where the DNA matches it firmly. The size field is filled for only some rows; it gives once, few, many or a size class.

>-|-|TRBJ1-1|TRBV13
CASTPRGAYTEAFF
TGTGCCAGCACCCCAAGGGGGGCCTACACTGAAGCTTTCTTT
>-|-|TRBJ2-2|TRBV7-9
CASSLDGQYTGELFF
TGTGCCAGCAGCTTAGACGGACAGTACACCGGGGAGCTGTTTTTT
>-|-|TRBJ2-7|TRBV20-1
CSARDLRTVKAYEQYF
TGCAGTGCTAGAGATTTGCGGACTGTCAAGGCCTACGAGCAGTACTTC
>-|-|TRBJ1-5|TRBV12-3/TRBV12-4
CASAGLLGQPQHF
TGTGCCAGCGCGGGCCTATTAGGTCAGCCCCAGCATTTT
>-|-|TRBJ2-5|TRBV7-9
CASSLPLVEETQYF
TGTGCCAGCAGCCTCCCGCTTGTCGAAGAGACCCAGTACTTC
>TRBD1|few|TRBJ1-1|TRBV6-2/TRBV6-3
CASSDADRVNTEAFF
TGTGCCAGCAGCGACGCCGACAGGGTGAACACTGAAGCTTTCTTT
>TRBD2|-|TRBJ2-3|TRBV12-3/TRBV12-4
CASSLSGGFSSPTDTQYF
TGTGCCAGCAGCCTTAGCGGGGGGTTCAGTTCTCCCACAGATACGCAGTATTTT
>-|few|TRBJ1-1|TRBV7-4
CASSFMVVGTEAFF
TGTGCCAGCAGCTTTATGGTCGTGGGTACTGAAGCTTTCTTT
>TRBD1|few|TRBJ2-7|TRBV7-9
CASSLMGTAYYEQYF
TGTGCCAGCAGCCTCATGGGGACAGCCTACTACGAGCAGTACTTC
>-|-|TRBJ2-2|TRBV11-2
CASSLEGSREHTGELFF
TGTGCCAGCAGCTTAGAAGGGAGCAGGGAGCACACCGGGGAGCTGTTTTTT
>TRBD2|-|TRBJ2-3|TRBV7-3
CASSQGLAGFQTQYF
TGTGCCAGCAGCCAGGGACTAGCGGGGTTCCAGACGCAGTATTTT
>-|-|TRBJ2-7|TRBV18
CASSPTYTRDGPYEQYF
TGTGCCAGCTCACCAACATATACCCGGGACGGCCCCTACGAGCAGTACTTC
>-|once|TRBJ1-3|TRBV11-1
CASAAANSYFSGNTIYF
TGTGCCAGCGCAGCGGCCAACAGCTACTTCTCTGGAAACACCATATATTTT
>TRBD1|-|TRBJ2-2|TRBV24-1
CATSDFSEPGQGTGELFF
TGTGCCACCAGTGATTTTTCGGAACCCGGACAGGGCACCGGGGAGCTGTTTTTT
>TRBD1|few|TRBJ2-5|TRBV28
CASSLQGTGMETQYF
TGTGCCAGCAGTTTACAGGGGACAGGGATGGAGACCCAGTACTTC
>-|few|TRBJ2-1|TRBV5-1
CASSLASGRGLSSYNEQFF
TGCGCCAGCAGCTTGGCCTCGGGCAGGGGACTAAGCTCCTACAATGAGCAGTTCTTC
>-|-|TRBJ2-7|TRBV7-9
CASSLDPSSSYEQYF
TGTGCCAGCAGCTTAGACCCAAGTAGCTCCTACGAGCAGTACTTC
>-|-|TRBJ1-4|TRBV5-1
CASSSNPQGRGEKLFF
TGCGCCAGCAGCTCGAACCCACAGGGACGCGGTGAAAAACTGTTTTTT
>-|-|TRBJ2-7|TRBV11-2
CASSPTLGRVGSEQYF
TGTGCCAGCAGCCCAACCCTGGGTCGGGTGGGTAGCGAGCAGTACTTC
>TRBD1|-|TRBJ2-7|TRBV10-3
CAISRAGTAGDHEKYF
TGTGCCATCAGTAGGGCAGGGACAGCCGGGGACCACGAGAAGTACTTC
>TRBD1|-|TRBJ1-4|TRBV6-1
CARDRDRVIDGNEKLFF
TGTGCCAGGGACCGGGACAGGGTTATAGATGGTAATGAAAAACTGTTTTTT
>TRBD2|-|TRBJ2-1|TRBV19
CASSIDSGGPRGNEQFF
TGTGCCAGTAGTATCGATAGCGGGGGCCCTCGTGGGAATGAGCAGTTCTTC
>-|-|TRBJ2-7|TRBV20-1
CSAHSRAKSSYEQYF
TGCAGTGCTCACTCCAGGGCCAAGAGCTCCTACGAGCAGTACTTC
>-|few|TRBJ1-1|TRBV20-1
CSSKGDTPRDSEAFF
TGCAGTTCCAAGGGGGATACGCCTCGAGATTCTGAAGCTTTCTTT
>TRBD1|-|TRBJ1-6|TRBV27
CASSLSWTGGSPLHF
TGTGCCAGCAGTTTAAGTTGGACAGGGGGATCACCCCTCCACTTT
>-|few|TRBJ2-7|TRBV7-2
CASSLNRNEQYF
TGTGCCAGCAGCTTGAACAGGAACGAGCAGTACTTC
>-|-|TRBJ1-1|TRBV29-1
CSVEVGRALNTEAFF
TGCAGCGTTGAAGTCGGGAGGGCCCTGAACACTGAAGCTTTCTTT
>-|-|TRBJ2-5|TRBV6-1
CASSIVKGLGLTQETQYF
TGTGCCAGCAGCATCGTGAAGGGGCTGGGCCTAACCCAAGAGACCCAGTACTTC
>-|few|TRBJ2-1|TRBV28
CASSQKGTPSYNEQFF
TGTGCCAGCAGTCAAAAAGGGACGCCGTCCTACAATGAGCAGTTCTTC
>-|-|TRBJ2-7|TRBV7-4
CASSSDRLEEQYF
TGTGCCAGCAGCTCCGACAGGCTTGAGGAGCAGTACTTC
>-|-|TRBJ2-2|TRBV18
CASSPTSNSYTGELFF
TGTGCCAGCTCACCAACCTCGAATAGCTACACCGGGGAGCTGTTTTTT
>-|once|TRBJ2-5|TRBV5-1
CASTLGPVGGQETQYF
TGCGCCAGCACCCTGGGCCCAGTTGGGGGCCAAGAGACCCAGTACTTC
>TRBD2|-|TRBJ2-1|TRBV7-8
CASSQRPGGTYNEQFF
TGTGCCAGCAGCCAGCGCCCGGGGGGGACTTACAATGAGCAGTTCTTC
>-|few|TRBJ2-2|TRBV6-5
CASSYLENTGELFF
TGTGCCAGCAGTTACCTTGAGAACACCGGGGAGCTGTTTTTT
>-|-|TRBJ1-1|TRBV12-3/TRBV12-4
CASSPGTLMNTEAFF
TGTGCCAGCAGTCCCGGGACACTCATGAACACTGAAGCTTTCTTT
>-|few|TRBJ2-7|TRBV7-2
CASSLGGQTYNEQYF
TGTGCCAGCAGCTTAGGAGGACAGACCTACAATGAGCAGTACTTC
>TRBD1|few|TRBJ1-6|TRBV3-1
CASSQVGRGYNSPLHF
TGTGCCAGCAGCCAAGTCGGCAGGGGGTATAATTCACCCCTCCACTTT
>-|-|TRBJ2-2|TRBV12-3/TRBV12-4
CASSPRLQGTGELFF
TGTGCCAGCAGCCCCAGGCTTCAGGGCACCGGGGAGCTGTTTTTT
>-|many|TRBJ1-1|TRBV9
CASSLREGYDTEAFF
TGTGCCAGCAGCCTCCGGGAAGGATATGACACTGAAGCTTTCTTT
>-|-|TRBJ2-1|TRBV27
CASSRAAEFF
TGTGCCAGCAGTCGGGCCGCGGAATTCTTC